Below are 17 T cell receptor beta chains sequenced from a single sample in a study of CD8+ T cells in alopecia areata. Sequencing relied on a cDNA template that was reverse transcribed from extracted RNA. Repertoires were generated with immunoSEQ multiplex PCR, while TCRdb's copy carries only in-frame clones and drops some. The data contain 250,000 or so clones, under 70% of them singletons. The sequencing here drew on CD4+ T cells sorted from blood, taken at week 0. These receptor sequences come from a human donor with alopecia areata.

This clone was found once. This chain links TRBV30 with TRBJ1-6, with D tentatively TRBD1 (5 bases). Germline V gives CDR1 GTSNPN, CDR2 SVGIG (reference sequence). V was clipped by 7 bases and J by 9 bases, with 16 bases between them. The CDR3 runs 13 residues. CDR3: CALQVMGGSPLHF. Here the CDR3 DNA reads TGTGCCTTACAGGTTATGGGGGGTTCACCCCTCCACTTT.

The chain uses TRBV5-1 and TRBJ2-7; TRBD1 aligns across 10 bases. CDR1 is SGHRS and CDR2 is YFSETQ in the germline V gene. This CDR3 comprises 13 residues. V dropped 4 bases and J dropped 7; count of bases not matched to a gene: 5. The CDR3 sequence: CASSADRGLEQYF. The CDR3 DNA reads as TGCGCCAGCAGCGCCGACAGGGGGCTGGAGCAGTACTTC.

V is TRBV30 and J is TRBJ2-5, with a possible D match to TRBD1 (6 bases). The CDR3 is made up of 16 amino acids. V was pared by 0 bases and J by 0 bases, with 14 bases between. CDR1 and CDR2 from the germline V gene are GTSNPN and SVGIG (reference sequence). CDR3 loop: CAWSVPGTLNQETQYF. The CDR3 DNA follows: TGTGCCTGGAGTGTACCGGGGACACTAAACCAAGAGACCCAGTACTTC.

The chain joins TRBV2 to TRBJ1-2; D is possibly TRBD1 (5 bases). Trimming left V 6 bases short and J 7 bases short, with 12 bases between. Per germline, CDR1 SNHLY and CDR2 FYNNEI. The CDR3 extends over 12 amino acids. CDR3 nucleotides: TGTGCCAGCAGCCAGGGATTCGCTGGCTACACCTTC. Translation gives CASSQGFAGYTF.

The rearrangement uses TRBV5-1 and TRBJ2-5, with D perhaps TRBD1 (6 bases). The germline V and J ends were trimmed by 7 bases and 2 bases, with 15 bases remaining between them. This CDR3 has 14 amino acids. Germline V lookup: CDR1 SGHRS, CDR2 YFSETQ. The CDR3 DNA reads TGCGCCAGCGCCCCAGGACAGCTACAAGAGACCCAGTACTTC. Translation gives CASAPGQLQETQYF.

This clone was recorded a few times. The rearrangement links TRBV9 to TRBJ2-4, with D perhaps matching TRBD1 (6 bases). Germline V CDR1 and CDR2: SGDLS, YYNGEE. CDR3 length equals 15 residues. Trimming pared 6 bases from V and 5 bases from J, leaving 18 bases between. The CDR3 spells CASTPRPGAENIQYF. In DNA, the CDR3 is TGTGCCAGCACCCCTCGCCCAGGGGCCGAAAACATTCAGTACTTC.

CDR3 sequence (DNA): TGTGCCAGCAGCTTAGGGGCATCTAGCACAGATACGCAGTATTTT. Amino acids: CASSLGASSTDTQYF. This chain uses TRBV7-2 with TRBJ2-3; unclear D gene. Germline-derived CDR1 and CDR2 are SGHTA and FQGNSA. Trimming shortened V by 1 base and J by 0 bases, and 8 bases separated the two germline ends. CDR3 length: 15 residues.

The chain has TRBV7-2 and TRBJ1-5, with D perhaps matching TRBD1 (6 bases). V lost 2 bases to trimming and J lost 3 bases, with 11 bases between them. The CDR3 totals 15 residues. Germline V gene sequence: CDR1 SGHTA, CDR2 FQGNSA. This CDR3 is CASSLPPGANQPQHF. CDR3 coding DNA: TGTGCCAGCAGCTTACCGCCAGGGGCCAATCAGCCCCAGCATTTT.

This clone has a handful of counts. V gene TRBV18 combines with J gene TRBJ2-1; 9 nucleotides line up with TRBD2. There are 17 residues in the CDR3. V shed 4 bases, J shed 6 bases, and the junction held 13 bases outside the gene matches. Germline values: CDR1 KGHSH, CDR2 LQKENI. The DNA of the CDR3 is TGTGCCAGCTCACGCGAACTAGCGGGTACTGGAACCAATGAGCAGTTCTTC. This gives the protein CASSRELAGTGTNEQFF.

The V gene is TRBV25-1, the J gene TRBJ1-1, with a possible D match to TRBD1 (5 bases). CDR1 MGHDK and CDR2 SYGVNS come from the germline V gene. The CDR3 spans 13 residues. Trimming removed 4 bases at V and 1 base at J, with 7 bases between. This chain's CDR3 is CASSGQPNTEAFF. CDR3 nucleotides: TGTGCCAGCAGTGGACAGCCGAACACTGAAGCTTTCTTT.

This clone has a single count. CDR3 sequence (DNA): TGTGCCAGCAGCCAAGATCGAGCAGGGATGCGAGCCAAAAACATTCAGTACTTC. This sequence encodes CASSQDRAGMRAKNIQYF. V is TRBV14 and J is TRBJ2-4, with D perhaps TRBD1 (5 bases). Germline values: CDR1 SGHDN, CDR2 FVKESK. V was cut by 0 bases and J by 0 bases, with 15 bases left in between. The CDR3 runs to 18 residues.

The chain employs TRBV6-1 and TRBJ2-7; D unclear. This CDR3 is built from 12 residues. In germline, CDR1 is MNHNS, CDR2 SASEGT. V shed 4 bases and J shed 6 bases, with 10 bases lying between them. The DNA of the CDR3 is TGTGCCAGCAGTGCGGTCCTCGCCGAGCAGTACTTC. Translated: CASSAVLAEQYF.

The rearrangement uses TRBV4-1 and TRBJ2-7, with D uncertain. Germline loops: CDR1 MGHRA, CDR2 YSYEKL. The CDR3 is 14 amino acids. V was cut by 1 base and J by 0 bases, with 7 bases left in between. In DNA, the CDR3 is TGCGCCAGCAGCCAAGTTTCGCTCTCCTACGAGCAGTACTTC. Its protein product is CASSQVSLSYEQYF.

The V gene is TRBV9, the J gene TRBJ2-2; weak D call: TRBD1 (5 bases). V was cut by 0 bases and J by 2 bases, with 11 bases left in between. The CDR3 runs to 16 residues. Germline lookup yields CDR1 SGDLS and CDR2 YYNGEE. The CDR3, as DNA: TGTGCCAGCAGCGTAGGGGGCAGCGCAAACACCGGGGAGCTGTTTTTT. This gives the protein CASSVGGSANTGELFF.

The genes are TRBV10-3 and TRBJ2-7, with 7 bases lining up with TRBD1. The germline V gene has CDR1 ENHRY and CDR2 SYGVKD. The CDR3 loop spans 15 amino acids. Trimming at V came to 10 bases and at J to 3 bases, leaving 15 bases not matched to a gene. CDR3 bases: TGTGCCACCTACTCGGGGACAGATCCCAACTACGAGCAGTACTTC. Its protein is CATYSGTDPNYEQYF.

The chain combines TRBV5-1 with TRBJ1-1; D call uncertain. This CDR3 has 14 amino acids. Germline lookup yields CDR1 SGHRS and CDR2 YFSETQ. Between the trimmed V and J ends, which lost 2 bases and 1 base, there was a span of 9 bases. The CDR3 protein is CASSLRGGNTEAFF. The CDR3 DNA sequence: TGCGCCAGCAGCTTAAGAGGAGGGAACACTGAAGCTTTCTTT.

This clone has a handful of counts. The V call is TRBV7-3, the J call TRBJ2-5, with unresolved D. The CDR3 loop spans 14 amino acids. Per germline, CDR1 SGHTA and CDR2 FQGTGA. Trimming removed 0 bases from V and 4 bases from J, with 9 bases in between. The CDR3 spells CASSLTGSRETQYF. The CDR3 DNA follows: TGTGCCAGCAGCTTAACAGGAAGTAGAGAGACCCAGTACTTC.